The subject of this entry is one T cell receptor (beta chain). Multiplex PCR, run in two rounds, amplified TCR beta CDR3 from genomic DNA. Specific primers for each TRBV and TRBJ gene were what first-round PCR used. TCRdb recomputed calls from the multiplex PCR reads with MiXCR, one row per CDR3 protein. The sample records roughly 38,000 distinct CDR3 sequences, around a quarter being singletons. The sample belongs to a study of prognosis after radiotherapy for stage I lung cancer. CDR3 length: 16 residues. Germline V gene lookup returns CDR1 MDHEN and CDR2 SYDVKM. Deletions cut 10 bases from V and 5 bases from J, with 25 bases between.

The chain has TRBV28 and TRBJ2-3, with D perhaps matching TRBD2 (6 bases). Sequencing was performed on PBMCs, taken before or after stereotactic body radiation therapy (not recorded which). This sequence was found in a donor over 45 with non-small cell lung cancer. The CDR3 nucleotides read TGTGCCACTACGGCTATCTGGGGGGTCACAGGAGATACGCAGTATTTT. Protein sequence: CATTAIWGVTGDTQYF. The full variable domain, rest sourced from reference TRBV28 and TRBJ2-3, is DVKVTQSSRYLVKRTGEKVFLECVQDMDHENMFWYRQDPGLGLRLIYFSYDVKMKEKGDIPEGYSVSREKKERFSLILESASTNQTSMYLCATTAIWGVTGDTQYFGPGTRLTVL.